This T cell receptor beta chain was found in a study of graft-versus-host responses after intestinal transplantation. This clone occurred a few times. Stimulators, some 200,000 irradiated and violet-dye-labeled cells, were plated with some 200,000 CFSE-labeled responder cells. Sequencing was performed with immunoSEQ multiplex PCR; in TCRdb, only in-frame clones are kept and a portion is missing. The table has about 14,000 clones, around 40% seen once; the top ten hold about 2.5%. J was trimmed by 8 bases and V by 10 bases; bases with no gene match: 8. The germline V gene has CDR1 SNHLY and CDR2 FYNNEI. This CDR3 region has 12 residues.

This TCR came from a human patient who received an intestinal transplant. Sample: alloreactive CD8+ T cells from a mixed lymphocyte reaction culture, taken before intestinal transplant. Specified subset: CFSE-low proliferating T cells sorted from roughly six-day pre-transplant mixed lymphocyte reaction (GvH or HvG direction). The rearrangement uses TRBV2 and TRBJ1-2; TRBD1 aligns across 9 bases. In nucleotides, the CDR3 is TGTGCCACCAAAACAGGGGGCTTAGGCTACACCTTC. Protein product: CATKTGGLGYTF. Based on the CDR3 plus reference TRBV2 and TRBJ1-2, the full variable domain is EPEVTQTPSHQVTQMGQEVILRCVPISNHLYFYWYRQILGQKVEFLVSFYNNEISEKSEIFDDQFSVERPDGSNFTLKIRSTKLEDSAMYFCATKTGGLGYTFGSGTRLTVV.